Here is one TCR beta chain with its context. Its antigen is still unknown. PCR employed 60 Vbeta and 13 Jbeta primers. Measured with immunoSEQ multiplex PCR; TCRdb has only the in-frame clones, and not every one. The sample shows roughly 200,000 clones, under 85% of them seen only once. The record originates from a study of cytomegalovirus exposure and HLA in healthy donors. CDR3 length: 13 amino acids. CDR1 is MNHEY, CDR2 SMNVEV, per germline (reference sequence). The V end was cut by 3 bases, the J end by 0 bases, with 3 bases between. The donors, nominally healthy at sampling, likely had unrecorded immune exposures. Study results and caveats: Data from an earlier analysis indicated that most TCR beta V segments were productive either about 87% or about 30% of the time.

Source material: PBMCs. V usage is TRBV27 and J usage is TRBJ2-1; D gene ambiguous. This sequence originates from a male donor in good health and CMV-seronegative. The CDR3 reads CASSFRSYNEQFF. The CDR3 nucleotides read TGTGCCAGCAGTTTCCGCTCCTACAATGAGCAGTTCTTC.